This T cell receptor beta chain was sequenced for a study of cytotoxic CD8 clonotypes in ibrutinib-treated CLL. Study outcomes and limitations: Contraction or stability on treatment was seen for public clonotypes, which were uncommon.

Here immunoSEQ multiplex PCR was the method, and the copy in TCRdb shows in-frame clones only, minus some. The sample lists hundreds of thousands of clones, 70% occurring once. This clone was found a few times. Its antigen is unidentified. This CDR3 comprises 15 residues. Germline CDR1 is MNHEY and CDR2 is SMNVEV (reference sequence). The V and J ends lost 3 bases and 7 bases, in that order; junction bases with no gene match: 5. The receptor was isolated from a human donor with chronic lymphocytic leukemia. The chain is built from TRBV27 and TRBJ2-2; 10 positions match TRBD2. Material: PBMCs, obtained after 24 months of ibrutinib treatment. The CDR3 sequence: CASSFSSSGSGELFF. CDR3 coding DNA: TGTGCCAGCAGTTTCTCTTCTAGCGGGAGCGGGGAGCTGTTTTTT.